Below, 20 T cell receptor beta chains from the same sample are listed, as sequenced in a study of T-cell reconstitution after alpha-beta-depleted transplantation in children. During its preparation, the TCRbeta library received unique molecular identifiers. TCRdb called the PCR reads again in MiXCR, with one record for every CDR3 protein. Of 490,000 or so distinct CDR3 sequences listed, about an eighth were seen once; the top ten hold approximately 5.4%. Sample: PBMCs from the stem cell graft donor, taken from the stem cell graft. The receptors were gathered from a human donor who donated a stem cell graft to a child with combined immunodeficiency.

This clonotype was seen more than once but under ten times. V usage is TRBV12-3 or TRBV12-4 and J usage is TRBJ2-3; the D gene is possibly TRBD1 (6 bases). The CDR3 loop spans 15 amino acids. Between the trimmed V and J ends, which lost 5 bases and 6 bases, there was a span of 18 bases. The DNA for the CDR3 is TGTGCCAGCAGTACTTTGGGACATTGGGCCGATACGCAGTATTTT. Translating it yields CASSTLGHWADTQYF.

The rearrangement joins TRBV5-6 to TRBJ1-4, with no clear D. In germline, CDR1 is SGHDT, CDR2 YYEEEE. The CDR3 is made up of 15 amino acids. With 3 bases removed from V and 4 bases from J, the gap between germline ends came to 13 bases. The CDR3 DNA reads TGTGCCAGCAGCTACCGGCCGAAGGGTAATGAAAAACTGTTTTTT. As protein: CASSYRPKGNEKLFF.

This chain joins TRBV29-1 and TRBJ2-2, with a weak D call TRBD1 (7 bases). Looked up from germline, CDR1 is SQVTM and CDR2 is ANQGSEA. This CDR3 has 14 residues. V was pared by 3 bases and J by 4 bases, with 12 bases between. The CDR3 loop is CSVDAQGGTGELFF. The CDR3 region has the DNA TGCAGCGTTGATGCCCAGGGGGGCACCGGGGAGCTGTTTTTT.

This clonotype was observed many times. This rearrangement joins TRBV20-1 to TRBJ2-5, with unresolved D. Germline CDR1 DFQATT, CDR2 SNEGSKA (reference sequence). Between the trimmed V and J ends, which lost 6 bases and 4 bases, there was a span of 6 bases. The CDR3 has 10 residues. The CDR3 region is CSAQGETQYF. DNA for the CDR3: TGCAGTGCCCAAGGAGAGACCCAGTACTTC.

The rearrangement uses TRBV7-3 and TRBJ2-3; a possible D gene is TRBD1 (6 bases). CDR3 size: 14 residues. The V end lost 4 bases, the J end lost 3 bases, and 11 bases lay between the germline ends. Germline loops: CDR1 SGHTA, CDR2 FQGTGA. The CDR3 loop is CASSSGQTTDTQYF. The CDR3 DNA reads TGTGCCAGCAGCTCTGGACAGACAACAGATACGCAGTATTTT.

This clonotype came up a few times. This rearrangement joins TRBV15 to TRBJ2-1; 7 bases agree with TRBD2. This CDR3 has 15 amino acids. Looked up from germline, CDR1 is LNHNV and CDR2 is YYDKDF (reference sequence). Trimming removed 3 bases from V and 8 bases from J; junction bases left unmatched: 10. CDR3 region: CATSSNLRGRDEQFF. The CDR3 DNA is TGTGCCACCAGCAGTAATCTCCGAGGGAGGGATGAGCAGTTCTTC.

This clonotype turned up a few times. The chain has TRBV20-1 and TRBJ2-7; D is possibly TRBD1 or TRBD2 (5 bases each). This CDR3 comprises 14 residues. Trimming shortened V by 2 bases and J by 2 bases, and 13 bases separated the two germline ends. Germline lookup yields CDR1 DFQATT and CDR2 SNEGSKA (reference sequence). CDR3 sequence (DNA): TGCAGTGCTAGACTTTTTACGGGACCCTACGAGCAGTACTTC. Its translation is CSARLFTGPYEQYF.

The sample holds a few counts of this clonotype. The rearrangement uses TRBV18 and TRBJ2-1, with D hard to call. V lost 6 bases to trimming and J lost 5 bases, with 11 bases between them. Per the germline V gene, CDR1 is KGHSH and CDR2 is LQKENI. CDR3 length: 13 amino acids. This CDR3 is CASSPSPNNEQFF. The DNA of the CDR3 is TGTGCCAGCTCGCCTTCGCCTAACAATGAGCAGTTCTTC. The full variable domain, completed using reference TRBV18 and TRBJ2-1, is NAGVMQNPRHLVRRRGQEARLRCSPMKGHSHVYWYRQLPEEGLKFMVYLQKENIIDESGMPKERFSAEFPKEGPSILRIQQVVRGDSAAYFCASSPSPNNEQFFGPGTRLTVL.

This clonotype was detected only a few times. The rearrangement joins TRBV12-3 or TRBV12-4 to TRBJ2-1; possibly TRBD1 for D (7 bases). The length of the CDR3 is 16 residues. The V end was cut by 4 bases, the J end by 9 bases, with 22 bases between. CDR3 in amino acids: CASSSIRWDQGGEQFF. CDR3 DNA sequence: TGTGCCAGCAGTTCGATTCGTTGGGACCAGGGGGGTGAGCAGTTCTTC.

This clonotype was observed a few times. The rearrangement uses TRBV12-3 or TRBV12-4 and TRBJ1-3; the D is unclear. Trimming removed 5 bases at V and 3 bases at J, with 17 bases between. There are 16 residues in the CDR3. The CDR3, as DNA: TGTGCCAGCAGTCCAGCACCGCCGACCTTTGGAAACACCATATATTTT. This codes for CASSPAPPTFGNTIYF.

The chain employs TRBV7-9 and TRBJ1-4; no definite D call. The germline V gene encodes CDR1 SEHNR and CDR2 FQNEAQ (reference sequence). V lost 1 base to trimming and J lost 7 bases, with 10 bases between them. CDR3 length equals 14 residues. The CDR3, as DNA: TGTGCCAGCAGCTTAGGCTGGTCGGGTGAAAAACTGTTTTTT. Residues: CASSLGWSGEKLFF.

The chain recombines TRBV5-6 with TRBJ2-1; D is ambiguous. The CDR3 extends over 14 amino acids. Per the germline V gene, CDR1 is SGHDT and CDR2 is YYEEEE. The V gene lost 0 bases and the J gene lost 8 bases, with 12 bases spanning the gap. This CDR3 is CASSLVRAGDEQFF. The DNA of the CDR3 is TGTGCCAGCAGCTTGGTACGGGCTGGGGATGAGCAGTTCTTC.

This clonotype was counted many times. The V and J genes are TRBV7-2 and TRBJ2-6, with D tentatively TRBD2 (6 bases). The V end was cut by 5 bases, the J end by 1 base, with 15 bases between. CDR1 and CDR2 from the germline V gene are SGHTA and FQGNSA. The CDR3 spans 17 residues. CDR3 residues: CASSLLSGVSGANVLTF. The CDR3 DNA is TGTGCCAGCAGCCTCCTTTCGGGGGTTTCTGGGGCCAACGTCCTGACTTTC.

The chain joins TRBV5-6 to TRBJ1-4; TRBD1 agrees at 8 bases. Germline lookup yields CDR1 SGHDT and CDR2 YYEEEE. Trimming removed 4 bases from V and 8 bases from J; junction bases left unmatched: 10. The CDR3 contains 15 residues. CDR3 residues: CASSLGGQVPEKLFF. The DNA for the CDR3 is TGTGCCAGCAGCCTGGGGGGACAGGTCCCCGAAAAACTGTTTTTT.

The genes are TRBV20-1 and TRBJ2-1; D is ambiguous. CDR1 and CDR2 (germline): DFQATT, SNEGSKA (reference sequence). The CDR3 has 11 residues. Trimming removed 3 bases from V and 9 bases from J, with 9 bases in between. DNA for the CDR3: TGCAGTGCTAGTCCAGAGGTTGAGCAGTTCTTC. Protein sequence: CSASPEVEQFF.

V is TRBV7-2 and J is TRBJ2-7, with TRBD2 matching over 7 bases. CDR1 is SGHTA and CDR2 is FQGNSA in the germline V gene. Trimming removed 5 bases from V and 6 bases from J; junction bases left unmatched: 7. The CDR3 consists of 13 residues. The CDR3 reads CASSAWTRPEQYF. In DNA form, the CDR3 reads TGTGCCAGCAGCGCCTGGACTAGGCCCGAGCAGTACTTC.

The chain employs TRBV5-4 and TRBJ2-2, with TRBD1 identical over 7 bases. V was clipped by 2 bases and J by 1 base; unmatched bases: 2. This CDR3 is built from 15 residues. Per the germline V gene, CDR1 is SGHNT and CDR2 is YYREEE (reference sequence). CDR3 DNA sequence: TGTGCCAGCAGCTTAAACAGGGGGAACACCGGGGAGCTGTTTTTT. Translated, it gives CASSLNRGNTGELFF.

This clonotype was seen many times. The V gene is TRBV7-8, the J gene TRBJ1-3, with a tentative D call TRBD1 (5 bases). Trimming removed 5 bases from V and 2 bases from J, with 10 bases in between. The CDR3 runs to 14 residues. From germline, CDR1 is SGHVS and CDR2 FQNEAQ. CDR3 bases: TGTGCCAGCAGCCACGGGACGCCTGGAAACACCATATATTTT. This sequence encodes CASSHGTPGNTIYF.

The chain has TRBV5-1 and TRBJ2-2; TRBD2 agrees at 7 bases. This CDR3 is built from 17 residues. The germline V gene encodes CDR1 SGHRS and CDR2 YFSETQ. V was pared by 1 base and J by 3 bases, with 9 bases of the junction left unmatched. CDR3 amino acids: CASSLSSGRGYTGELFF. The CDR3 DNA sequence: TGCGCCAGCAGCTTGTCTAGCGGCCGCGGGTACACCGGGGAGCTGTTTTTT. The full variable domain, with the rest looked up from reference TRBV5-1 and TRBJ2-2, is KAGVTQTPRYLIKTRGQQVTLSCSPISGHRSVSWYQQTPGQGLQFLFEYFSETQRNKGNFPGRFSGRQFSNSRSEMNVSTLELGDSALYLCASSLSSGRGYTGELFFGEGSRLTVL.

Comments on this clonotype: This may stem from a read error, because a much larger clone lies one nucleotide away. The CDR3 nucleotides are TGTGCCAGCAGCAAAGACCGGCTAGCGGGAGCCCCAGATACGCAGTATTTT. Amino acid sequence: CASSKDRLAGAPDTQYF. The J gene is TRBJ2-3, the V gene TRBV3-1; TRBD2 aligns across 10 bases. The CDR3 is 17 amino acids. Germline V lookup: CDR1 LGHDT, CDR2 YNNKEL (reference sequence).